This T cell receptor beta chain was recovered during a study of technical replicates of blood from a handful of donors. Trimming took off 2 bases at V and 4 bases at J, with 18 bases between the two ends. The CDR3 totals 16 residues. The germline gives CDR1 SGDLS, CDR2 YYNGEE. Libraries were prepared by immunoSEQ multiplex PCR; TCRdb keeps only in-frame clonotypes and omits some of them. The data show about 88,000 clones, just under 95% seen once. The sample was T cells isolated from PBMCs. The chain couples TRBV9 to TRBJ2-5; a weak D match, TRBD1 (5 bases). This clonotype originated in a human donor in good health. This chain's CDR3 is CASSVCLQAIGETQYF. The CDR3 coding sequence is TGTGCCAGCAGCGTCTGCCTACAGGCGATCGGAGAGACCCAGTACTTC.